The 10 T cell receptor beta chains listed next were all sequenced from one sample in a study of blood T cell repertoires in COVID-19. Repertoires were generated with immunoSEQ multiplex PCR, while TCRdb's copy carries only in-frame clones and drops some. The data contain around 68,000 clones, over 75% of them singletons. Sequenced sample: peripheral blood. The receptors were sampled from a man aged 50 to 59 with acute or convalescent COVID-19.

V and J are TRBV9 and TRBJ2-5, with D perhaps matching TRBD2 (6 bases). The CDR3 is made up of 16 amino acids. Germline V gene sequence: CDR1 SGDLS, CDR2 YYNGEE. Trimming pared 0 bases from V and 4 bases from J, leaving 16 bases between. The CDR3 protein is CASSVGGVDVGETQYF. The CDR3 region has the DNA TGTGCCAGCAGCGTAGGGGGGGTAGATGTGGGAGAGACCCAGTACTTC. Complete variable domain (other parts from reference TRBV9 and TRBJ2-5): DSGVTQTPKHLITATGQRVTLRCSPRSGDLSVYWYQQSLDQGLQFLIQYYNGEERAKGNILERFSAQQFPDLHSELNLSSLELGDSALYFCASSVGGVDVGETQYFGPGTRLLVL.

This clone was seen only once. The V call is TRBV6-1, the J call TRBJ1-5; possible D gene TRBD1, 6 bases. Deletions cut 2 bases from V and 3 bases from J, with 17 bases between. CDR1 MNHNS and CDR2 SASEGT come from the germline V gene. The CDR3 spans 17 residues. The CDR3 sequence is CASSERPSRDNNQPQHF. The CDR3 region has the DNA TGTGCCAGCAGTGAAAGACCATCCCGGGACAACAATCAGCCCCAGCATTTT.

The J gene is TRBJ2-1, the V gene TRBV5-1, with a tentative D call TRBD1 (6 bases). The CDR3 has 15 amino acids. In germline, CDR1 is SGHRS, CDR2 YFSETQ. The ends were cut back, 4 bases at V and 0 bases at J, with 11 bases in the middle. CDR3 bases: TGCGCCAGCAGCCCGGACAGTTTCTCCTACAATGAGCAGTTCTTC. Translation: CASSPDSFSYNEQFF.

The chain employs TRBV24-1 and TRBJ2-5, with 7 bases aligning to TRBD1. Trimming at V came to 2 bases and at J to 1 base, leaving 0 bases not matched to a gene. The CDR3 loop spans 14 amino acids. The V gene's germline CDR1 is KGHDR and CDR2 SFDVKD. CDR3 coding DNA: TGTGCCACCAGTGATTGGGACAGCCAAGAGACCCAGTACTTC. It codes for CATSDWDSQETQYF.

This sequence joins TRBV5-1 and TRBJ2-3; 11 bases are a match to TRBD2. Germline V gene sequence: CDR1 SGHRS, CDR2 YFSETQ. Trimming took 0 bases from V and 0 from J; bases not matched to a gene: 6. CDR3 size: 18 residues. The CDR3 loop is CASSLVGTSGSSTDTQYF. CDR3 sequence (DNA): TGCGCCAGCAGCTTGGTCGGGACTAGCGGCTCTAGCACAGATACGCAGTATTTT.

The rearrangement joins TRBV7-2 to TRBJ1-4; the D is unclear. V gave up 5 bases and J gave up 3 bases, with 7 bases separating them. Germline CDR1 is SGHTA and CDR2 is FQGNSA. The CDR3 covers 13 residues. The CDR3 sequence: CASSPSPNEKLFF. The CDR3 DNA sequence: TGTGCCAGCAGCCCGTCCCCTAATGAAAAACTGTTTTTT.

V is TRBV12-3 or TRBV12-4 and J is TRBJ1-2; unclear D gene. V was clipped by 4 bases and J by 5 bases, with 11 bases between them. CDR3 length equals 13 residues. CDR3 bases: TGTGCCAGCAGTTCCCCTTCGGGTTATGGCTACACCTTC. It translates to CASSSPSGYGYTF.

The V gene is TRBV30, the J gene TRBJ1-2; 8 positions match TRBD1. CDR3 size: 15 residues. Germline V gene sequence: CDR1 GTSNPN, CDR2 SVGIG (reference sequence). With V trimmed by 5 bases and J by 4 bases, 12 bases remained unmatched. Here the CDR3 DNA reads TGTGCCTGGTGTGGTCCGGACAGGGCTTCCTATGGCTACACCTTC. Translating it yields CAWCGPDRASYGYTF.

The CDR3 region has the DNA TGTGCCAGCAGCAGACCGGGACTAGCGGGAGGGCAAACGGATACGCAGTATTTT. Protein sequence: CASSRPGLAGGQTDTQYF. V is TRBV5-6 and J is TRBJ2-3; 16 bases line up with TRBD2. V gave up 4 bases and J gave up 6 bases; unmatched junction bases: 11. The CDR3 has 18 amino acids. Per the germline V gene, CDR1 is SGHDT and CDR2 is YYEEEE. The full variable domain, in which reference TRBV5-6 and TRBJ2-3 provide the parts outside the CDR3, is DAGVTQSPTHLIKTRGQQVTLRCSPKSGHDTVSWYQQALGQGPQFIFQYYEEEERQRGNFPDRFSGHQFPNYSSELNVNALLLGDSALYLCASSRPGLAGGQTDTQYFGPGTRLTVL.

This clone has a handful of counts. The V and J genes are TRBV18 and TRBJ2-5; D gene ambiguous. V lost 0 bases, J lost 3 bases, and 5 bases lay in between. CDR3 length equals 13 residues. The germline CDR1 and CDR2 sequences are KGHSH and LQKENI. CDR3 DNA: TGTGCCAGCTCACCACCGGGCGAAGAGACCCAGTACTTC. Its protein product is CASSPPGEETQYF. The full variable domain, in which reference TRBV18 and TRBJ2-5 provide the parts outside the CDR3, is NAGVMQNPRHLVRRRGQEARLRCSPMKGHSHVYWYRQLPEEGLKFMVYLQKENIIDESGMPKERFSAEFPKEGPSILRIQQVVRGDSAAYFCASSPPGEETQYFGPGTRLLVL.